Listed here are 2 T cell receptor beta chains from one sample, sequenced in a study of T cell repertoires in cytomegalovirus infection. TCRdb ran MiXCR on the reads and lists one entry per CDR3 protein. This repertoire shows 200,000 to 300,000 distinct CDR3 sequences, roughly an eighth found once; its top ten account for 8.5% to 9%. Sequenced input: PBMCs. These receptors all stem from a human donor in good health (CMV status not recorded). Some clones in this sample may be carry-over from other donors' samples.

At least ten counts were recorded for this clonotype. The V gene is TRBV12-3 or TRBV12-4, the J gene TRBJ1-5; 7 bases fit TRBD1. There are 14 residues in the CDR3. The junction had 9 bases not matched to a gene; V was cut back by 7 bases and J by 6 bases. CDR3 in DNA: TGTGCCAGCAACCCGGCGACAGGGTCTCAGCCCCAGCATTTT. This codes for CASNPATGSQPQHF.

This clonotype was found many times. This chain joins TRBV6-2 or TRBV6-3 and TRBJ2-6, with D uncertain. The CDR3 extends over 14 amino acids. Germline values: CDR1 MNHEY, CDR2 SVGEGT. V was cut by 4 bases and J by 8 bases, with 12 bases left in between. The CDR3 region has the DNA TGTGCCAGCAGTTTCTACACCGGTTCCAACGTCCTGACTTTC. It codes for CASSFYTGSNVLTF.